One and the same sample provided the 5 T cell receptor beta chains below, sequenced in a study of T-cell reconstitution after alpha-beta-depleted transplantation in children. Construction of the TCRbeta library involved unique molecular identifiers. MiXCR was run by TCRdb on the PCR reads, yielding one entry per CDR3 protein. The sample lists fewer than 450,000 distinct CDR3 sequences, around 15% occurring once. The source material was PBMCs, mostly from graft donor cells, sampled 360 days after TCRalphabeta/CD19-depleted stem cell transplant. The receptors shown here come from a male patient between 2 and 10 years old who had a stem cell transplant for acute lymphoblastic leukemia, so the T cells may come from the graft donor.

J is TRBJ1-5 and V is TRBV20-1; tentatively, D is TRBD1 (5 bases). The CDR3 has 16 residues. V was clipped by 1 base and J by 0 bases, with 13 bases between them. The germline V gene encodes CDR1 DFQATT and CDR2 SNEGSKA (reference sequence). The CDR3 reads CSARAHRDGSNQPQHF. CDR3 DNA sequence: TGCAGTGCTAGAGCTCACCGGGACGGTAGCAATCAGCCCCAGCATTTT.

This clonotype was counted a few times. The rearrangement joins TRBV4-2 to TRBJ1-6, with TRBD1 as a possible D gene (6 bases). This CDR3 spans 15 amino acids. V lost 1 base to trimming and J lost 3 bases, with 7 bases between them. Looked up from germline, CDR1 is LGHNA and CDR2 is YNFKEQ. The CDR3 loop is CASSQGTDYNSPLHF. CDR3 in DNA: TGTGCCAGCAGCCAAGGGACAGACTATAATTCACCCCTCCACTTT.

The chain carries TRBV7-2 and TRBJ1-2, with D perhaps matching TRBD1 (6 bases). In germline, CDR1 is SGHTA, CDR2 FQGNSA. Trimming shortened V by 7 bases and J by 6 bases, and 18 bases separated the two germline ends. The CDR3 runs to 14 residues. Written as DNA, the CDR3 is TGTGCCAGCACTCCCCAAGGGGGGGATCATGGCTACACCTTC. Its protein product is CASTPQGGDHGYTF.

This clonotype appeared a few times. The CDR3 sequence: CASSYSMQGRRTEAFF. CDR3 nucleotide sequence: TGTGCCAGCAGTTACTCGATGCAGGGTCGGAGAACTGAAGCTTTCTTT. The chain recombines TRBV6-5 with TRBJ1-1, with D tentatively TRBD1 (5 bases). CDR3 length: 16 amino acids. Trimming removed 0 bases from V and 5 bases from J, with 16 bases in between. Looked up from germline, CDR1 is MNHEY and CDR2 is SVGAGI.

There are many counts of this clonotype. The rearrangement joins TRBV9 to TRBJ2-4, with 9 positions matching TRBD1. Germline CDR1 and CDR2: SGDLS and YYNGEE. V shed 3 bases, J shed 0 bases, and the junction held 13 bases outside the gene matches. The CDR3 spans 19 residues. The CDR3 region has the DNA TGTGCCAGCAGCGCCACAGGGGGCGAACCTTTACTAGCCAAAAACATTCAGTACTTC. Its protein product is CASSATGGEPLLAKNIQYF.